This TCR beta chain was profiled in a study of T cell changes during pregnancy in multiple sclerosis. TCRdb keeps only in-frame clones here, not all; method: immunoSEQ multiplex PCR. Of some 60,000 clones in the sample, around nine tenths were seen once. The receptor was derived from a female donor with multiple sclerosis, enrolled in a pregnancy study. The material sequenced was peripheral blood, taken before pregnancy.

CDR3 in amino acids: CASSPGTGGLGNTIYF. The CDR3 DNA sequence: TGTGCCAGCTCACCAGGGACAGGGGGTCTCGGAAACACCATATATTTT. J is TRBJ1-3 and V is TRBV18; the match to TRBD1 covers 11 bases. The V gene's germline CDR1 is KGHSH and CDR2 LQKENI. Unmatched junction bases numbered 4, after V lost 2 bases and J lost 4 bases. The CDR3 is made up of 16 amino acids.